The text below deals with one T cell receptor beta chain. This clone turned up a few times. Its antigen target is currently unknown. No much larger clone exists at a distance of one base, and base qualities are not known. This sample is drawn from a study of T cell responses to AZD1222 COVID-19 vaccine (dated by TCRdb to about 2021). Study-wide context: AZD1222 recipients given second doses at about 4 weeks or at about 12 weeks were pooled, since spike-specific TCR depth and breadth were not found to differ between the two schedules. Trial participants were enrolled by age into subgroups of 18-55, 56-69 and 70-plus years, and around 150, 29 and 61 TCR-sequenced participants, respectively, were included in these subgroups. A total of about 230 trial participants underwent TCR sequencing, of whom some 210 received two doses of AZD1222 and about 26 received two doses of the MenACWY control vaccine. Results the study describes overall, beyond this receptor: Because no day 14 peak-response samples were available, the repertoires could be characterized only after the peak T cell response. Reportedly, almost half of the unique spike-specific TCRs recognized epitopes lying outside the regions that are mutated in the B.1.351 and B.1.1.7 variants. Most participants were white British and females outnumbered males, and the authors suggested that clonal diversity may have been underestimated. The 56-69-year group was small, and its depth increase did not reach significance, likely because of low power. After two AZD1222 doses, both the breadth and the depth of spike-specific TCRs were significantly higher than at day 0 and than in MenACWY recipients. Only 5 to 7 AZD1222 recipients were SARS-CoV-2 seropositive at baseline, limiting conclusions about previously exposed vaccinees. The whole spike protein was spanned by vaccine-associated CD4 TCRs, and dominant responses were seen in regions 160-218 and 743-854.

The CDR3 regions of human TCRbeta chains were analyzed by immunosequencing. The authors' analysis ran thus. Repertoire TCRs were checked for matches against a reference library of SARS-CoV-2-specific TCRs that had been generated using the MIRA antigen-specificity platform. Breadth was defined as the fraction of unique TCRs that were SARS-CoV-2-associated. Depth was defined as the fraction of total T cells that were SARS-CoV-2-associated. Each spike-specific TCR was assigned to its reactive spike region and to a CD4 or CD8 class using the MIRA data. Log10-transformed breadth and depth values were compared by one-way ANOVA with Sidak's multiple comparisons tests. As stored in TCRdb, this immuneACCESS dataset retains in-frame rearrangements with V and J assigned. A fraction of the clones does not appear; measured against another copy, unresolved V genes explain less than half of the discrepancy, and the remainder lacks a known reason. V and J calls and clone size are as listed in that table; D and trimming were resolved from the DNA. The sample has 150,000 or so clones on record, 85% to 95% of them singletons. Of the sample, approximately 2.1% falls within the top ten clones.

V lost 2 bases and J lost 9 bases; the stretch between them is 8 bases long. CDR3 length: 13 amino acids, cysteine to phenylalanine. The only DNA kept is the CDR3, 39 bases in frame from the first base. According to the germline V gene, CDR1 reads MRHNA and CDR2 reads SNTAGT. The time point label here, explained by the study, means: baseline before first vaccination. Vaccinee samples were obtained from the UK trials COV001 and COV002, which included a single-blind randomized controlled phase 2/3 trial of AZD1222 (ChAdOx1 nCoV-19) in healthy adults. Trial participant PBMC samples were collected at day 0 and day 28 after the second dose for TCRbeta chain sequencing.

Recombination joined TRBV6-4 with TRBJ1-6; the D segment cannot be called with confidence. The source material was peripheral blood, sampled on day 0 of AZD1222 vaccination. This clonotype was sampled from an adult in good health. The CDR3 protein: CASSDGFGSPLHF. The nucleotide sequence is TGTGCCAGCAGTGACGGATTCGGTTCACCCCTCCACTTT.